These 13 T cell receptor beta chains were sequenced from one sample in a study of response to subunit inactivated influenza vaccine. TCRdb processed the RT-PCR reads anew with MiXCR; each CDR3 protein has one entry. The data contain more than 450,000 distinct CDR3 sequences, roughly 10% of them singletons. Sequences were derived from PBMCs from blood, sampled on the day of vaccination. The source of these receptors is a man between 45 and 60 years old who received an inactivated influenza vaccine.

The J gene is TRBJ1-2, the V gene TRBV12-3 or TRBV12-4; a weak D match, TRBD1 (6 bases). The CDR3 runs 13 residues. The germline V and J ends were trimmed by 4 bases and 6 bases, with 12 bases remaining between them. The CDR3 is CASSWTGADGYTF. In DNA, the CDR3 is TGTGCCAGCAGTTGGACGGGGGCGGATGGCTACACCTTC.

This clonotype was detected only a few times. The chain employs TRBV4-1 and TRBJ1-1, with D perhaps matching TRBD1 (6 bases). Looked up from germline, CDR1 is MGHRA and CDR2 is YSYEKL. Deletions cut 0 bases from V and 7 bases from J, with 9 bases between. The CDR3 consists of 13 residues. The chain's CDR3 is CASSQDLQGEAFF. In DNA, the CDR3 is TGCGCCAGCAGCCAAGATCTACAGGGTGAAGCTTTCTTT.

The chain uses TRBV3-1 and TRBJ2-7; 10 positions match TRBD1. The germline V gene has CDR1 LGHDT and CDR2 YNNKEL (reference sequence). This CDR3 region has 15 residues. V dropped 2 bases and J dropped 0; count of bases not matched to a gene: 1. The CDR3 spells CASSQRDRGSYEQYF. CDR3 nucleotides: TGTGCCAGCAGCCAACGGGACAGGGGCTCCTACGAGCAGTACTTC.

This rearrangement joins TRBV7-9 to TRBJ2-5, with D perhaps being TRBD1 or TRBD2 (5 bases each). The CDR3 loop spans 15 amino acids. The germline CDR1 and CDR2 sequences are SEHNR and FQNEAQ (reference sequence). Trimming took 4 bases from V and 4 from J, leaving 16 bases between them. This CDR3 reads CASSSPLTGPETQYF. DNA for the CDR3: TGTGCCAGCAGCTCCCCCTTAACGGGGCCAGAGACCCAGTACTTC.

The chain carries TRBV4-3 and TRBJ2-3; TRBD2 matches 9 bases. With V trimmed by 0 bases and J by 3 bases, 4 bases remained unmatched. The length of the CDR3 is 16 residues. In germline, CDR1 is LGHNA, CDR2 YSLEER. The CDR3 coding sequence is TGCGCCAGCAGCCAAGATGCCAGCGGGGGGACAGATACGCAGTATTTT. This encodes CASSQDASGGTDTQYF.

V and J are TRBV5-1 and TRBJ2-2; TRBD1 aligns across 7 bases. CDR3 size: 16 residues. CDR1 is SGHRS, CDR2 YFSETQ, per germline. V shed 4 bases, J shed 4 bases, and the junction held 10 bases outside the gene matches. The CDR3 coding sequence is TGCGCCAGCAGCATACGGACAGGTGGGATCACCGGGGAGCTGTTTTTT. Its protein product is CASSIRTGGITGELFF.

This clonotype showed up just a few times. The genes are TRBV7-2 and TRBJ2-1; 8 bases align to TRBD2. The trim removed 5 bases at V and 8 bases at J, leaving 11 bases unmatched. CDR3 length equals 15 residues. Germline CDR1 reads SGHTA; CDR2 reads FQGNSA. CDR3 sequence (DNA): TGTGCCAGCAGCCAAACTAGCGGTACGGGCGATGAGCAGTTCTTC. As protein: CASSQTSGTGDEQFF. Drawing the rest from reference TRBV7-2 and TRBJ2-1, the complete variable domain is GAGVSQSPSNKVTEKGKDVELRCDPISGHTALYWYRQSLGQGLEFLIYFQGNSAPDKSGLPSDRFSAERTGGSVSTLTIQRTQQEDSAVYLCASSQTSGTGDEQFFGPGTRLTVL.

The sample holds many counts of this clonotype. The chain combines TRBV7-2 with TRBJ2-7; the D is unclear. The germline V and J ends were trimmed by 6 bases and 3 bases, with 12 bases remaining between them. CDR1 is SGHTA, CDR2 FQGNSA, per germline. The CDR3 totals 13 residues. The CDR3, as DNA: TGTGCCAGCAGTTCCGGGCCTTACTACGAGCAGTACTTC. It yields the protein CASSSGPYYEQYF.

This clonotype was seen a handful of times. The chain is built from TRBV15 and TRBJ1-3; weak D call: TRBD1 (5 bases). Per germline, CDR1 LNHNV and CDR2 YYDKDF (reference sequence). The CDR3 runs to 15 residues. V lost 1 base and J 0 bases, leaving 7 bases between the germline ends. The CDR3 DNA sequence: TGTGCCACCAGCAGAGCGACAGTCTCTGGAAACACCATATATTTT. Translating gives CATSRATVSGNTIYF.

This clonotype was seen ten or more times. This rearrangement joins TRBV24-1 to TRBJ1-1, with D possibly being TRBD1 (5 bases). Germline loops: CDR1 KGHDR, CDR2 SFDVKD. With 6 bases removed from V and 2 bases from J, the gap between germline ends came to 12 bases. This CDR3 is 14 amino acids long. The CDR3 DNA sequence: TGTGCCACCAGTAGGGACGGAACCAACACTGAAGCTTTCTTT. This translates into CATSRDGTNTEAFF.

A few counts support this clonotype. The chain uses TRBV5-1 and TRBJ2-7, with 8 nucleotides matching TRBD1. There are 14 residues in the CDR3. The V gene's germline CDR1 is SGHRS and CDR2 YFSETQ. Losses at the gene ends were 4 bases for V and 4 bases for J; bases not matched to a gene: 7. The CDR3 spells CASSLTGVVYEQYF. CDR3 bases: TGCGCCAGCAGCCTGACAGGGGTCGTGTACGAGCAGTACTTC.

The CDR3 region has the DNA TGTGCCAGCAAGGACCCGGGACAGGGGACCACTGAAGCTTTCTTT. Its translation is CASKDPGQGTTEAFF. The chain carries TRBV6-2 or TRBV6-3 and TRBJ1-1, with 10 bases lining up with TRBD1. Germline V lookup: CDR1 MNHEY, CDR2 SVGEGT. The CDR3 spans 15 residues. V shed 7 bases, J shed 4 bases, and the junction held 9 bases outside the gene matches.

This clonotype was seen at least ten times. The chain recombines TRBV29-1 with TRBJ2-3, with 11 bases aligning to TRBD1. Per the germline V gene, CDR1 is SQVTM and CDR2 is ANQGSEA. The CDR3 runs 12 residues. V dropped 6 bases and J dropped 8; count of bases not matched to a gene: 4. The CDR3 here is CSVGQGASTQYF. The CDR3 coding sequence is TGCAGCGTAGGACAGGGGGCAAGTACGCAGTATTTT.